The rows below give T cell receptor beta chains drawn from one sample of a study of CD4 and CD8 cells across lung adenocarcinoma regions. TCRdb used MiXCR to reprocess the PCR reads, holding one entry per CDR3 protein. The sample includes approximately 11,000 distinct CDR3 sequences, roughly three fifths of them seen just once. Sequencing input: CD8+ T cells from the margin of a lung tumor. The receptors were sampled from a male donor with lung adenocarcinoma. The CD4 and CD8 labels of this study may be unreliable. Both conserved end residues are part of each CDR3. D genes are given only for firm matches. Size is omitted from some rows. Given values are once, few, many or a class for expanded clones.

J: TRBJ2-6
D: NA
size: NA
V: TRBV6-1
CDR3: CASSNPGANVLTF
DNA: TGTGCCAGCAGCAACCCTGGGGCCAACGTCCTGACTTTC

J: TRBJ2-7
D: NA
size: few
V: TRBV27
CDR3: CASSLRGAYEQYF
DNA: TGTGCCAGCAGTTTAAGGGGAGCCTACGAGCAGTACTTC

J: TRBJ2-1
D: TRBD2
size: few
V: TRBV4-1
CDR3: CASSQDHTSGGLYNEQFF
DNA: TGCGCCAGCAGCCAAGACCACACGAGCGGGGGACTGTACAATGAGCAGTTCTTC

J: TRBJ1-6
D: NA
size: few
V: TRBV5-3
CDR3: CARSLCRPNNSPLHF
DNA: TGTGCCAGAAGCTTGTGTCGGCCGAATAATTCACCCCTCCACTTT

J: TRBJ2-3
D: NA
size: NA
V: TRBV12-3/TRBV12-4
CDR3: CASRLRAKNTQYF
DNA: TGTGCCAGCAGGTTGAGAGCCAAGAATACGCAGTATTTT

J: TRBJ2-3
D: NA
size: NA
V: TRBV6-1
CDR3: CASSAQSTDTQYF
DNA: TGTGCCAGCAGTGCCCAGAGCACAGATACGCAGTATTTT

J: TRBJ2-1
D: NA
size: NA
V: TRBV9
CDR3: CASSNYQRTHNEQFF
DNA: TGTGCCAGCAGCAACTACCAGCGGACTCACAATGAGCAGTTCTTC

J: TRBJ2-3
D: NA
size: NA
V: TRBV6-5
CDR3: CASSYSGPPPDTQYF
DNA: TGTGCCAGCAGTTACTCGGGACCCCCCCCAGATACGCAGTATTTT

J: TRBJ2-4
D: TRBD2
size: NA
V: TRBV6-1
CDR3: CASSEAGTGAKNIQYF
DNA: TGTGCCAGCAGCGAAGCGGGGACGGGAGCCAAAAACATTCAGTACTTC

J: TRBJ2-3
D: NA
size: NA
V: TRBV10-1
CDR3: CASSESVRDTDTQYF
DNA: TGCGCCAGCAGTGAGTCAGTCCGGGACACAGATACGCAGTATTTT

J: TRBJ2-7
D: NA
size: NA
V: TRBV10-3
CDR3: CATRLGVSSYEQYF
DNA: TGTGCCACCCGCCTTGGGGTTTCCTCCTACGAGCAGTACTTC

J: TRBJ2-5
D: NA
size: once
V: TRBV6-1
CDR3: CAGGNGGREQETQYF
DNA: TGTGCCGGGGGGAACGGGGGACGTGAGCAAGAGACCCAGTACTTC

J: TRBJ2-2
D: TRBD1
size: NA
V: TRBV6-1
CDR3: CASGVQPVGTETLYF
DNA: TGTGCCAGCGGCGTCCAGCCGGTGGGGACAGAGACGCTGTATTTT

J: TRBJ2-4
D: TRBD1
size: few
V: TRBV6-4
CDR3: CASSDTGAGNIQYF
DNA: TGTGCCAGCAGTGACACAGGGGCGGGTAACATTCAGTACTTC

J: TRBJ2-7
D: NA
size: NA
V: TRBV6-1
CDR3: CASHEGSLAQYF
DNA: TGTGCCAGCCACGAGGGGAGCCTGGCGCAGTACTTC

J: TRBJ1-1
D: NA
size: NA
V: TRBV3-1
CDR3: CASSQESGRMNTEAFF
DNA: TGTGCCAGCAGCCAAGAGTCAGGACGAATGAACACTGAAGCTTTCTTT

J: TRBJ2-7
D: TRBD1
size: NA
V: TRBV6-1
CDR3: CASSRGQRAYEQYF
DNA: TGTGCCAGTAGTAGGGGACAGCGAGCTTACGAGCAGTACTTC

J: TRBJ2-5
D: NA
size: NA
V: TRBV3-1
CDR3: CASSQDAGSGLRQYF
DNA: TGTGCCAGCAGCCAAGATGCCGGGAGTGGACTTAGGCAGTACTTC

J: TRBJ2-4
D: TRBD2
size: NA
V: TRBV6-1
CDR3: CASSELAGGQDMQYF
DNA: TGTGCCAGCAGTGAACTAGCGGGAGGGCAAGATATGCAGTATTTC

J: TRBJ2-5
D: TRBD2
size: NA
V: TRBV27
CDR3: CASSSGTSGVGETQYF
DNA: TGTGCCAGCAGTTCCGGGACTAGCGGAGTGGGGGAGACCCAGTACTTC

J: TRBJ1-5
D: NA
size: NA
V: TRBV4-1
CDR3: CASSQMGQTHLGNQPQHF
DNA: TGCGCCAGCAGCCAAATGGGGCAGACCCATCTCGGCAATCAGCCCCAGCATTTT

J: TRBJ2-1
D: TRBD2
size: NA
V: TRBV6-1
CDR3: CASSEWGGGYNEQFF
DNA: TGTGCCAGCAGTGAATGGGGGGGGGGTTACAATGAGCAGTTCTTC

J: TRBJ1-4
D: NA
size: NA
V: TRBV7-2
CDR3: CASSFGGFANEKLFF
DNA: TGTGCCAGCAGCTTTGGGGGATTTGCTAATGAAAAACTGTTTTTT

J: TRBJ1-1
D: NA
size: NA
V: TRBV6-1
CDR3: CASSEQVRAEAFF
DNA: TGTGCCAGCAGTGAGCAGGTTAGGGCTGAAGCTTTCTTT

J: TRBJ1-2
D: NA
size: NA
V: TRBV6-1
CDR3: CASSQMPATTGGYTF
DNA: TGTGCCAGCAGCCAGATGCCGGCTACCACTGGGGGCTACACCTTC

J: TRBJ2-1
D: TRBD2
size: many
V: TRBV6-1
CDR3: CASSAGLAGRDEQFF
DNA: TGTGCCAGCAGCGCGGGACTAGCGGGGCGGGATGAGCAGTTCTTC

J: TRBJ2-7
D: NA
size: NA
V: TRBV6-1
CDR3: CASRGHLKGEQYF
DNA: TGTGCCAGCAGGGGCCATTTGAAGGGGGAGCAGTACTTC

J: TRBJ2-1
D: TRBD2
size: NA
V: TRBV6-1
CDR3: CASSETSGSGNEQFF
DNA: TGTGCCAGCAGTGAGACTAGCGGGAGTGGGAATGAGCAGTTCTTC

J: TRBJ1-6
D: NA
size: many
V: TRBV6-1
CDR3: CASRLDSGDSPLHF
DNA: TGTGCCAGCAGGCTCGATAGCGGGGATTCACCCCTCCACTTT

J: TRBJ2-5
D: NA
size: NA
V: TRBV12-3/TRBV12-4
CDR3: CASSSGSSQETQYF
DNA: TGTGCCAGCAGTTCGGGGTCGAGCCAAGAGACCCAGTACTTC

J: TRBJ2-1
D: TRBD2
size: NA
V: TRBV10-1
CDR3: CASSQTGLDYNEQFF
DNA: TGCGCCAGCAGCCAGACGGGACTAGACTACAATGAGCAGTTCTTC

J: TRBJ2-1
D: NA
size: NA
V: TRBV6-1
CDR3: CASSLGRYNEQFF
DNA: TGTGCCAGCTCCTTGGGACGTTACAATGAGCAGTTCTTC

J: TRBJ2-7
D: TRBD2
size: NA
V: TRBV6-5
CDR3: CASSYGTSGYEQYF
DNA: TGTGCCAGCAGTTACGGGACTAGCGGCTACGAGCAGTACTTC

J: TRBJ2-3
D: NA
size: NA
V: TRBV6-5
CDR3: CASSFRGDTQYF
DNA: TGTGCCAGCAGTTTTAGAGGCGATACGCAGTATTTC

J: TRBJ1-1
D: NA
size: few
V: TRBV9
CDR3: CASSSTPTGNTEAFF
DNA: TGTGCCAGCAGCTCCACCCCGACAGGGAACACTGAAGCTTTCTTT

J: TRBJ2-5
D: NA
size: NA
V: TRBV7-2
CDR3: CASSKSGNQETQYF
DNA: TGTGCCAGCAGCAAATCAGGGAATCAAGAGACCCAGTACTTC

J: TRBJ2-3
D: NA
size: once
V: TRBV10-1
CDR3: CASRMSRGKGTDTQYF
DNA: TGCGCCAGCAGGATGTCGCGGGGAAAGGGCACAGATACGCAGTATTTT

J: TRBJ1-1
D: TRBD1
size: many
V: TRBV27
CDR3: CASSTWTGMDTEAFF
DNA: TGTGCCAGCAGTACCTGGACAGGGATGGACACTGAAGCTTTCTTT

J: TRBJ2-5
D: NA
size: few
V: TRBV3-1
CDR3: CASSQDYQRETQYF
DNA: TGTGCCAGCAGCCAAGATTACCAGCGGGAGACCCAGTACTTC

J: TRBJ2-1
D: NA
size: NA
V: TRBV23-1
CDR3: CASIILSGSYNEQFF
DNA: TGCGCCAGCATCATCTTGTCCGGATCCTACAATGAGCAGTTCTTC

J: TRBJ1-1
D: NA
size: NA
V: TRBV6-1
CDR3: CASSLLQGSNTEAFF
DNA: TGTGCCAGCTCTCTGCTCCAGGGGTCGAACACTGAAGCTTTCTTT

J: TRBJ2-1
D: NA
size: few
V: TRBV7-2
CDR3: CASSLGPNAQFF
DNA: TGTGCCAGCAGCTTAGGGCCCAATGCGCAGTTCTTT

J: TRBJ2-5
D: NA
size: NA
V: TRBV7-6
CDR3: CASSNVGDVRETQYF
DNA: TGTGCCAGCAGCAATGTCGGGGATGTACGGGAGACCCAGTACTTC

J: TRBJ2-5
D: NA
size: few
V: TRBV27
CDR3: CASSTQYQETQYF
DNA: TGTGCCAGCAGCACCCAGTACCAAGAGACCCAGTACTTC

J: TRBJ2-1
D: NA
size: NA
V: TRBV18
CDR3: CASSSPGSREQFF
DNA: TGTGCCAGCTCCTCGCCGGGGTCCAGGGAGCAGTTCTTC

J: TRBJ2-3
D: NA
size: NA
V: TRBV14
CDR3: CASSRNPRTDTQYF
DNA: TGTGCCAGCAGCCGGAACCCTCGGACAGATACGCAGTATTTT